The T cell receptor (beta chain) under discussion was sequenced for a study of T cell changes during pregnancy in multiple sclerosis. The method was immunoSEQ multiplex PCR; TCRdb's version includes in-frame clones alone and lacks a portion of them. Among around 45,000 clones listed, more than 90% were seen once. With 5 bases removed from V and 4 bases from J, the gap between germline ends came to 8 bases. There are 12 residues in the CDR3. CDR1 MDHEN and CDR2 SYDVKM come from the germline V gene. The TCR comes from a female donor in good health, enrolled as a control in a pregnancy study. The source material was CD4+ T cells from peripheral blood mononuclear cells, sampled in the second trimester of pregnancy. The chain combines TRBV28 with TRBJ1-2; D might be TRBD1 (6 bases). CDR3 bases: TGTGCCAGCAGTAACAGGGCCTATGGCTACACCTTC. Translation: CASSNRAYGYTF.